The source of this T cell receptor (beta chain) is a study of post-analysis software for immune sequencing data. Study-level results: Compared with controls, patients had more of roughly five TRBV segments, including TRBV5-6, TRBV5-1 and TRBV20-1. Controls' normalized Chao1 diversity significantly exceeded that of multiple sclerosis patients.

Carried by the TCR beta cDNA libraries were unique molecular identifiers. Each batch of 1 to 10 million T cells produced 500,000 to 550,000 cDNA molecules. TCRdb ran MiXCR on the PCR reads and lists one entry per CDR3 protein. The sample lists about 820,000 distinct CDR3 sequences; about 50% were seen once. Germline CDR1 is DFQATT and CDR2 is SNEGSKA (reference sequence). V shed 3 bases and J shed 3 bases, with 18 bases lying between them. The CDR3 spans 16 residues. To note about this clonotype: Its antigen is still unknown.

This sequence joins TRBV20-1 and TRBJ1-5; possibly TRBD1 for D (5 bases). The TCR was taken from a girl aged 10 to 17 with multiple sclerosis. Sequenced: blood. The CDR3 spells CSARTFDSSHNQPQHF. The CDR3 DNA reads as TGCAGTGCTAGGACCTTCGACAGTTCCCACAATCAGCCCCAGCATTTT.